This entry is about one TCR beta chain. Trimming removed 5 bases at V and 2 bases at J, with 16 bases between. The CDR3 consists of 15 residues. The V gene's germline CDR1 is SGHTA and CDR2 FQGNSA. This specimen belongs to a study of blood T cell repertoires in COVID-19. The assay was immunoSEQ multiplex PCR, and TCRdb's table has in-frame clones only and misses some. The sample includes about 250,000 clones, around 86% of them seen just once. V gene TRBV7-2 combines with J gene TRBJ2-7; possible D gene TRBD1, 7 bases. Sequencing input: peripheral blood. The TCR comes from a woman of 80 years or more with COVID-19, enrolled during active disease. The CDR3 DNA reads as TGTGCCAGCAGCCAGCGCGGGACAGAGGCCTACGAGCAGTACTTC. Protein sequence: CASSQRGTEAYEQYF.